The source of this T cell receptor beta chain is a study of blood T cell repertoires in COVID-19. Sequencing used immunoSEQ multiplex PCR; TCRdb keeps in-frame clones, though not all of them. This table has some 670,000 clones, 85% to 90% appearing once. The TCR originated in a woman in her late teens or twenties with acute or convalescent COVID-19. The source material was peripheral blood.

The CDR3 DNA reads as TGTGCCAGCAGTCGCGGGACGGGGAACACTGAAGCTTTCTTT. It specifies CASSRGTGNTEAFF. The chain links TRBV9 to TRBJ1-1, with a tentative D call TRBD1 (5 bases). The germline CDR1 and CDR2 sequences are SGDLS and YYNGEE. The CDR3 sequence is 14 residues long. V lost 5 bases and J lost 1, with 12 bases in between.